A selection of T cell receptor beta chains follows, all from one sample in a study of T cell responses to AZD1222 COVID-19 vaccine. Produced via immunoSEQ multiplex PCR; TCRdb's table is partial and in-frame only. In the table there are about 270,000 clones, 94% of which are singletons. This specimen was peripheral blood, taken 28 days after the second AZD1222 dose. The origin of the receptors is an adult who received the AZD1222 COVID-19 vaccine. Each CDR3 is given with its conserved first and last residue. D genes are given only for firm matches. A row's size may be missing; if present it is once, few, many or a size class.

V	D	length	J	size	DNA	CDR3
TRBV28	.	12	TRBJ2-2	.	TGTGCCAGCAGCCTAGACACCGGGGAGCTGTTTTTT	CASSLDTGELFF
TRBV4-1	TRBD1	14	TRBJ1-2	.	TGCGCCAGCAGCCTCCTGACAGGGTCGTATGGCTACACCTTC	CASSLLTGSYGYTF
TRBV18	.	15	TRBJ2-1	.	TGTGCCAGCTCACCCGCAGGGGGGCAGGACAATGAGCAGTTCTTC	CASSPAGGQDNEQFF
TRBV10-3	.	14	TRBJ1-1	.	TGTGCCATCAGTGAGTCGAACTCGGGGTTTGAAGCTTTCTTT	CAISESNSGFEAFF
TRBV12-3/TRBV12-4	.	11	TRBJ1-4	.	TGTGCCAGCAGTTCCAGGGAAAAACTGTTTTTT	CASSSREKLFF
TRBV6-5	.	13	TRBJ1-1	.	TGTGCCAGCAGTTACGCGGGTGGGACTGAAGCTTTCTTT	CASSYAGGTEAFF
TRBV6-5	TRBD1	15	TRBJ1-2	.	TGTGCCAGCAAAGGGGACAGACAGGATTTCTATGGCTACACCTTC	CASKGDRQDFYGYTF
TRBV2	.	15	TRBJ2-5	.	TGTGCCAGCAGTACTACAGTGGGGGCCCAAGAGACCCAGTACTTC	CASSTTVGAQETQYF
TRBV18	.	14	TRBJ1-1	once	TGTGCCAGCTCACCGGCAAAATTGAACACTGAAGCTTTCTTT	CASSPAKLNTEAFF
TRBV4-2	TRBD1	18	TRBJ2-6	.	TGTGCCAGCAGCCTACGGGGACAGCTGTACTCTGGGGCCAACGTCCTGACTTTC	CASSLRGQLYSGANVLTF
TRBV20-1	TRBD1	9	TRBJ1-2	.	TGCAGTGCTAGGGGACAGTACACCTTC	CSARGQYTF
TRBV13	.	17	TRBJ1-3	.	TGTGCCAGCAGCTTAGGTTCGACAGGTTACGCTGGAAACACCATATATTTT	CASSLGSTGYAGNTIYF
TRBV18	TRBD1	16	TRBJ1-3	.	TGTGCCAGCTCACCACTAGACAGGGCCTCTGGAAACACCATATATTTT	CASSPLDRASGNTIYF
TRBV3-1/TRBV3-2	.	14	TRBJ1-1	.	TGTGCCAGCAGCCAAGAAGTCCCAGGGGCTGAAGCTTTCTTT	CASSQEVPGAEAFF
TRBV27	.	13	TRBJ1-2	.	TGTGCCAGCAGTTTCGCCGGGCGATCCGGCTACACCTTC	CASSFAGRSGYTF
TRBV5-1	.	14	TRBJ2-2	.	TGCGCCAGCAGCTTAAGACCGAACACCGGGGAGCTGTTTTTT	CASSLRPNTGELFF
TRBV10-3	.	12	TRBJ2-5	.	TGTGCCGCCGGACAAGATGTGGAGACCCAGTACTTC	CAAGQDVETQYF
TRBV7-9	.	11	TRBJ2-1	.	TGTGCCAGCAGCGGACTGGGTGAGCAGTTCTTC	CASSGLGEQFF
TRBV5-1	.	16	TRBJ2-2	.	TGCGCCAGCAGCTTCGGAATCAATGTAGGGTCCGGGGAGCTGTTTTTT	CASSFGINVGSGELFF
TRBV9	TRBD2	15	TRBJ2-2	.	TGTGCCAGCAGCGTTAGCGGGACGAACACCGGGGAGCTGTTTTTT	CASSVSGTNTGELFF
TRBV19	TRBD1	15	TRBJ1-5	few	TGTGCCAGTAGTAGCACAGGGGTTGGCAATCAGCCCCAGCATTTT	CASSSTGVGNQPQHF
TRBV6-6	.	14	TRBJ1-1	.	TGTGCCAGCAGCCCTGGGCGGACGAACACTGAAGCTTTCTTT	CASSPGRTNTEAFF
TRBV11-1	TRBD1	15	TRBJ2-7	.	TGTGCCAGCAGCTTAGGGACAGGGGTCCCCTACGAGCAGTACTTC	CASSLGTGVPYEQYF
TRBV2	.	13	TRBJ1-2	.	TGTGCCAGCGGGGACATTACCAAGTATGGCTACACCTTC	CASGDITKYGYTF
TRBV4-1	.	17	TRBJ1-2	.	TGCGCCAGCAGCCAAGGGGATGGAAGGGAGACTAACTATGGCTACACCTTC	CASSQGDGRETNYGYTF
TRBV7-9	.	14	TRBJ2-2	.	TGTGCCAGCAGCTTATCCCTAAACACCGGGGAGCTGTTTTTT	CASSLSLNTGELFF
TRBV18	TRBD1	15	TRBJ1-1	.	TGTGCCAGCTCACGGGGACAGATCCTTAACACTGAAGCTTTCTTT	CASSRGQILNTEAFF
TRBV7-9	.	13	TRBJ2-7	.	TGTGCCAGCTCCAGGAGGGGCCCCTACGAGCAGTACTTC	CASSRRGPYEQYF
TRBV11-2	.	13	TRBJ2-5	.	TGTGCCAGCAGCACACGGGCGGAAGAGACCCAGTACTTC	CASSTRAEETQYF
TRBV28	.	15	TRBJ2-7	.	TGTGCCAGCAGCCCCGGGTCCTTCTTTTCCTACGAGCAGTACTTC	CASSPGSFFSYEQYF
TRBV19	TRBD1	17	TRBJ2-1	.	TGTGCCAGTACCCCTCAAGGGGGGGGACAGGGCCACAATGAGCAGTTCTTC	CASTPQGGGQGHNEQFF